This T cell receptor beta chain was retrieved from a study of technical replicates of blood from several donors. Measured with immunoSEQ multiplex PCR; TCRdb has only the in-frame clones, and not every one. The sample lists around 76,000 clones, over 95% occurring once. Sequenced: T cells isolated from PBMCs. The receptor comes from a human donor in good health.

The CDR3 spells CASGRGSGEQYF. The CDR3 coding sequence is TGTGCCAGCGGCCGGGGGAGTGGGGAGCAGTACTTC. V usage is TRBV28 and J usage is TRBJ2-7, with TRBD2 as a possible D gene (6 bases). Germline V gene data show CDR1 as MDHEN and CDR2 as SYDVKM. This CDR3 has 12 amino acids. V lost 8 bases, J lost 7 bases, and 15 bases lay in between.